This TCR beta chain was sequenced for a study of early stage breast cancer tumors. The overall study: Samples were sequenced at approximately 9.5-fold average coverage. Overall study results and limits: Bulk DNA sequencing of unsorted cells missed chain pairing and markers. Tumors had around 2.4-fold higher T cell density than normal breast.

Blood replicates held 0.5 ug DNA, tumor or normal breast roughly 1.5 ug, two each. The data were produced by immunoSEQ multiplex PCR, yet TCRdb's version contains in-frame clones alone and is incomplete. Of around 53,000 clones listed, under 95% are singletons. The CDR3 covers 16 residues. Remarks on this clone: Its specificity is not known.

This clonotype was sampled from a person aged 65-85 years with breast cancer. The sample consisted of blood. The genes are TRBV7-5 and TRBJ1-2; TRBD1, the table's D call, lacks a check against the DNA. TRBV7-5 is deemed a pseudogene. The CDR3 nucleotides are TGTGCCAGAAGCCCCTCCGGGACAGGGGGCGACTATGGCTACACCTTC. Its protein product is CARSPSGTGGDYGYTF.